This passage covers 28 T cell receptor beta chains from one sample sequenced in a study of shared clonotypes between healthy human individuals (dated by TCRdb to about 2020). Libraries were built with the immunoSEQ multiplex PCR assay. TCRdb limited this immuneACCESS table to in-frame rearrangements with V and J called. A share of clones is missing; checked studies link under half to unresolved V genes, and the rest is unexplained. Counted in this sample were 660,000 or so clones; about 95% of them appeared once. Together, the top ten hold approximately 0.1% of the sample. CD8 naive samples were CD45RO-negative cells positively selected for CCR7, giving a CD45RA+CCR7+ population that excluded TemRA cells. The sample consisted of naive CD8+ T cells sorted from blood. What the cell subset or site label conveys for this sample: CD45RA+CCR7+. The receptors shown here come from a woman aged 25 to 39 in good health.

The CDR3 DNA follows: TGTGCCAGCAGCTCCGGACTATTCTACGAGCAGTACTTC. Its translation: CASSSGLFYEQYF. The chain employs TRBV5-6 and TRBJ2-7; D possibly corresponds to TRBD2 (6 bases). This CDR3 has 13 amino acids. V dropped 3 bases and J dropped 3 bases, with 10 bases sitting between them. CDR1 and CDR2 (germline): SGHDT, YYEEEE.

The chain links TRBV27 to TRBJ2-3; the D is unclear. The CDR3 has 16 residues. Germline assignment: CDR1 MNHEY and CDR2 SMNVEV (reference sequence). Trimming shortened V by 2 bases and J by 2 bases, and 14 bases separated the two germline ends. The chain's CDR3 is CASSLIADLPTDTQYF. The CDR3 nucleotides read TGTGCCAGCAGTTTAATAGCCGATTTGCCCACAGATACGCAGTATTTT.

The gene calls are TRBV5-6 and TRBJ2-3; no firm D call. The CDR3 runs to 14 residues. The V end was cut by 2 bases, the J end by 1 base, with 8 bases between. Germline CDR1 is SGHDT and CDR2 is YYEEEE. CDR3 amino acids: CASSFWIGTDTQYF. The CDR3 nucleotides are TGTGCCAGCAGCTTCTGGATTGGCACAGATACGCAGTATTTT.

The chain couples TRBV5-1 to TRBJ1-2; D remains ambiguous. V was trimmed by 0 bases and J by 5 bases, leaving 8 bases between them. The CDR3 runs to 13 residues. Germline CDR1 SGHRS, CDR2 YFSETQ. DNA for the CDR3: TGCGCCAGCAGCTTGGGGACGGCATATGGCTACACCTTC. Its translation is CASSLGTAYGYTF.

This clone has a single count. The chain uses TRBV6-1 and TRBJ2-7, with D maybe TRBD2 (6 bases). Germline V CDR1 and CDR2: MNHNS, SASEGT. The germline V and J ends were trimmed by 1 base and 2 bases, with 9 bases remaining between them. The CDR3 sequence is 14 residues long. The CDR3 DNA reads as TGTGCCAGCAGTGAAGTGGGACTCCCCTACGAGCAGTACTTC. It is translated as CASSEVGLPYEQYF.

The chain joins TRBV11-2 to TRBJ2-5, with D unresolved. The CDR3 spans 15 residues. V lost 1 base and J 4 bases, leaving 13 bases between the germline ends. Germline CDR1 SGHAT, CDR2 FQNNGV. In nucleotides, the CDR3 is TGTGCCAGCAGCTTAGTGGGGTCGGCGTCAGAGACCCAGTACTTC. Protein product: CASSLVGSASETQYF.

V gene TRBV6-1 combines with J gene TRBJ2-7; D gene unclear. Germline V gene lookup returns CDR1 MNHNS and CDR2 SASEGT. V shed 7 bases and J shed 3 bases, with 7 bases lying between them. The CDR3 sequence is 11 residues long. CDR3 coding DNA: TGTGCCAGCATGTACAGCTACGAGCAGTACTTC. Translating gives CASMYSYEQYF.

This CDR3 is CASSLVRAGGPQHF. CDR3 DNA sequence: TGTGCCAGCAGTCTCGTGAGGGCGGGAGGCCCCCAGCATTTT. The rearrangement links TRBV6-5 to TRBJ1-5, with D unresolved. Germline CDR1 MNHEY, CDR2 SVGAGI. The CDR3 loop spans 14 amino acids. The germline V and J ends were trimmed by 5 bases and 10 bases, with 18 bases remaining between them.

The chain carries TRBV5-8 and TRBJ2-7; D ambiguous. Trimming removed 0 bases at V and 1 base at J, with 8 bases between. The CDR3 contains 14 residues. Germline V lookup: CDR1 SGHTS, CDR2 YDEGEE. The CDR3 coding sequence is TGTGCCAGCAGCTTGGCCGCGAGGTCCTACGAGCAGTACTTC. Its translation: CASSLAARSYEQYF.

The CDR3 reads CASSRGRGPKATEAFF. CDR3 bases: TGTGCCAGCAGCCGAGGGCGTGGGCCAAAGGCCACTGAAGCTTTCTTT. This chain links TRBV7-6 with TRBJ1-1; D uncertain. Germline CDR1 SGHVS, CDR2 FNYEAQ. Trimming cost V 5 bases and J 4 bases, with 20 bases left between them. This CDR3 has 16 residues.

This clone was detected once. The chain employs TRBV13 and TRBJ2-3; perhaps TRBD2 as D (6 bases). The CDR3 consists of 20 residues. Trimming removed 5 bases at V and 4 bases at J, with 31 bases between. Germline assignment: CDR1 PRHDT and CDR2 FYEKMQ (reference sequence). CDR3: CASSAQTGTGLVIGADTQYF. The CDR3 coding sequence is TGTGCCAGCAGCGCACAGACCGGGACGGGACTTGTGATAGGCGCAGATACGCAGTATTTT.

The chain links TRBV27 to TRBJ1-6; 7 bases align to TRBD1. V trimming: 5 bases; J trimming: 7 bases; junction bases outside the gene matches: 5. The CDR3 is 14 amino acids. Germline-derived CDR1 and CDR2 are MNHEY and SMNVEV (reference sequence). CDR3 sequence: CASSPGTENSPLHF. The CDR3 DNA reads TGTGCCAGCAGTCCCGGGACAGAAAATTCACCCCTCCACTTT.

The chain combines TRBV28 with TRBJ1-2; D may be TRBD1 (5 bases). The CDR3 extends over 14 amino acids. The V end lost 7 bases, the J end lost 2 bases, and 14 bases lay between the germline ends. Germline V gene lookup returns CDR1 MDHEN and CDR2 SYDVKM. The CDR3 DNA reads TGTGCCAGCACCACAATATCAGGGAACTATGGCTACACCTTC. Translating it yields CASTTISGNYGYTF.

CDR3 loop: CASSLVVSTGNTIYF. The DNA for the CDR3 is TGCGCCAGCAGTCTGGTAGTCAGCACAGGAAACACCATATATTTT. The chain has TRBV23-1 and TRBJ1-3, with D unresolved. TRBV23-1 is assigned to the ORF class and has an uncertain function. The CDR3 is made up of 15 amino acids. V shed 4 bases and J shed 4 bases, with 14 bases lying between them.

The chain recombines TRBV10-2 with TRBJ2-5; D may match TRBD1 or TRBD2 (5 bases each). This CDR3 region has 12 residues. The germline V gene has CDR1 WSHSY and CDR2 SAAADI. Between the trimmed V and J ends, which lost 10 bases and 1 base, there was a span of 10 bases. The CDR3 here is CATRDAQETQYF. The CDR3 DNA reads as TGCGCCACCCGGGACGCCCAAGAGACCCAGTACTTC.

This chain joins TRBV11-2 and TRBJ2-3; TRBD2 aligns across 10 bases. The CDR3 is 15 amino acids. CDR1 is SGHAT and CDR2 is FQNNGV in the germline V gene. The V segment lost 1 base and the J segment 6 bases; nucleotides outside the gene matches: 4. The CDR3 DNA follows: TGTGCCAGCAGCTTAGGCCTAGCGGGAGACGATACGCAGTATTTT. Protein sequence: CASSLGLAGDDTQYF.

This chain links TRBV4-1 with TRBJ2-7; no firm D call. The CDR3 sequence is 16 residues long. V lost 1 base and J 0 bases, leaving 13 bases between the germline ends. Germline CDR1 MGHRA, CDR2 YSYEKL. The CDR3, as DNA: TGCGCCAGCAGCCAAGGGGTGGGCAGGAGCTCCTACGAGCAGTACTTC. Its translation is CASSQGVGRSSYEQYF.

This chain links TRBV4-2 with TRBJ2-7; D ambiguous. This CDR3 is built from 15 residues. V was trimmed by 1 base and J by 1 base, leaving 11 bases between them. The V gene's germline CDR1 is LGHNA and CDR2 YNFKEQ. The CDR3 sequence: CASSQGNSASYEQYF. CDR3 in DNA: TGTGCCAGCAGCCAAGGCAACTCTGCATCCTACGAGCAGTACTTC.

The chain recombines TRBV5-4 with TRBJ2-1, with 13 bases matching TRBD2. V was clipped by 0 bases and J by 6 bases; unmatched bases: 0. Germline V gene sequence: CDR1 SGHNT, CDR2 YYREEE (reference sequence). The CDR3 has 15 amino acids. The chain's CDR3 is CASSLGLAGGNEQFF. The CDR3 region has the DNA TGTGCCAGCAGCTTGGGACTAGCGGGAGGCAATGAGCAGTTCTTC.

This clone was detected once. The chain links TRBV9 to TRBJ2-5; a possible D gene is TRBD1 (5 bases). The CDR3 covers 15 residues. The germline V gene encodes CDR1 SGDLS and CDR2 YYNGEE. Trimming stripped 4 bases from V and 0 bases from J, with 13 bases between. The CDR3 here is CASSRGGSDQETQYF. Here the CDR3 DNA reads TGTGCCAGCAGCAGGGGTGGCAGCGACCAAGAGACCCAGTACTTC.

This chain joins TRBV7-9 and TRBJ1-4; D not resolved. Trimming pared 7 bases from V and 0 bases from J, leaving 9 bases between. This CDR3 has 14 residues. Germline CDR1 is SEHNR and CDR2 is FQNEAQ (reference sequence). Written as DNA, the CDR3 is TGTGCCAGCACCCACAGTGCAACTAATGAAAAACTGTTTTTT. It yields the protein CASTHSATNEKLFF.

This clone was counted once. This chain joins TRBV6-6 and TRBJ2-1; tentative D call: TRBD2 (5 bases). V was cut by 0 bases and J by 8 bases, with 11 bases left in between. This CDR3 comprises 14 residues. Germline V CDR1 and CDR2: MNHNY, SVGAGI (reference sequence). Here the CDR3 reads CASSYSTRSDEQFF. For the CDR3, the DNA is TGTGCCAGCAGTTACTCAACTAGATCCGATGAGCAGTTCTTC.

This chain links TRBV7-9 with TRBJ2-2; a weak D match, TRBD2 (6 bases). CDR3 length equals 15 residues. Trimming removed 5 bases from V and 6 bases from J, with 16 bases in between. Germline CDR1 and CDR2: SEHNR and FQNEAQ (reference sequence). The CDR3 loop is CASSPSPGTSGELFF. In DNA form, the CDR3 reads TGTGCCAGCAGCCCGAGCCCAGGGACTTCCGGGGAGCTGTTTTTT.

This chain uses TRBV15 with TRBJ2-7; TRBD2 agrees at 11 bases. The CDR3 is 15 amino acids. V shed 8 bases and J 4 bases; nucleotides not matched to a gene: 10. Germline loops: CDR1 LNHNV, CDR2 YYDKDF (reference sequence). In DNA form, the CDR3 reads TGTGCCACCTCCCTCCTAGCGGGAGGTTCATACGAGCAGTACTTC. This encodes CATSLLAGGSYEQYF.

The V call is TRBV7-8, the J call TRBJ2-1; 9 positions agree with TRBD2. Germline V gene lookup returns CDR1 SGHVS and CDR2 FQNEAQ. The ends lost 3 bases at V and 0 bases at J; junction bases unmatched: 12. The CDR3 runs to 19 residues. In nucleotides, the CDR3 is TGTGCCAGCAGCTTTGATCCAGCGGGAGGTCCCTCCTCCTACAATGAGCAGTTCTTC. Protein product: CASSFDPAGGPSSYNEQFF.

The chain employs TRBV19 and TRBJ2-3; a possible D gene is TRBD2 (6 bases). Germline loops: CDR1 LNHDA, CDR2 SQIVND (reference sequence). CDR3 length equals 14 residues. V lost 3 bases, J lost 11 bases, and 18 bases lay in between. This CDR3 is CASSIRDSNRVQYF. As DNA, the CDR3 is TGTGCCAGTAGTATCCGGGACTCCAATCGGGTGCAGTATTTT. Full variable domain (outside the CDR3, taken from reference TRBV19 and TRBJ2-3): DGGITQSPKYLFRKEGQNVTLSCEQNLNHDAMYWYRQDPGQGLRLIYYSQIVNDFQKGDIAEGYSVSREKKESFPLTVTSAQKNPTAFYLCASSIRDSNRVQYFGPGTRLTVL.

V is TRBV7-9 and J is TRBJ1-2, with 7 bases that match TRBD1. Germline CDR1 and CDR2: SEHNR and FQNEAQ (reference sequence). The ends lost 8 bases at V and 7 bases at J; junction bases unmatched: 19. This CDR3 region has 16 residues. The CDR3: CASDVGEGASLFGYTF. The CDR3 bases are TGTGCCAGCGATGTCGGAGAGGGGGCGAGTCTTTTTGGCTACACCTTC. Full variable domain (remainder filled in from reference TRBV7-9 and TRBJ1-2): DTGVSQNPRHKITKRGQNVTFRCDPISEHNRLYWYRQTLGQGPEFLTYFQNEAQLEKSRLLSDRFSAERPKGSFSTLEIQRTEQGDSAMYLCASDVGEGASLFGYTFGSGTRLTVV.

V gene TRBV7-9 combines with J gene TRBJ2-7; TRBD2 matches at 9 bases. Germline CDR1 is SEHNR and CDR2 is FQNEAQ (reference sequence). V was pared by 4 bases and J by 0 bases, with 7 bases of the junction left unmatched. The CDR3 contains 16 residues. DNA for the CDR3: TGTGCCAGCAGCTCGCTGACTAGCGGAACCTCCTACGAGCAGTACTTC. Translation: CASSSLTSGTSYEQYF. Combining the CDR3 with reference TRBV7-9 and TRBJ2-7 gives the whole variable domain DTGVSQNPRHKITKRGQNVTFRCDPISEHNRLYWYRQTLGQGPEFLTYFQNEAQLEKSRLLSDRFSAERPKGSFSTLEIQRTEQGDSAMYLCASSSLTSGTSYEQYFGPGTRLTVT.